The clone carrying this T cell receptor (beta chain) was seen at least ten times. Its antigen is still unknown. Germline CDR1 MGHRA, CDR2 YSYEKL. J lost 7 bases, V lost 0 bases, and 7 bases had no gene match. The CDR3 sequence is 15 residues long. This entry is derived from a study of T cells in Graves' hyperthyroidism and ophthalmopathy. The TCR beta CDR3 regions underwent amplification using RNA transcripts as the source. Primed by the HTBI set, a first-round RT-PCR was run on the TCR CDR3. TCRdb re-analysed the multiplex PCR reads in MiXCR, keeping a single row per CDR3 protein. The sample carries nearly 250,000 distinct CDR3 sequences, about a sixth recorded once. Diagnostic decisions used clinical symptoms, serum thyroxine and TRAb, thyroid ultrasound and orbital computed tomography. Points from the study as a whole: A median 6.5 months before onset, the model predicted ophthalmopathy. Clonotypes that were expanded in thyroid above 0.001 mostly appeared in blood too.

This chain connects TRBV4-1 to TRBJ1-1; TRBD1 agrees at 8 bases. The specimen was blood. The origin of this receptor is a woman aged 18-30 years with Graves' ophthalmopathy. The CDR3 DNA reads TGCGCCAGCAGCCAAGAGGGCAGGGGGCAGGGTGAAGCTTTCTTT. It is translated as CASSQEGRGQGEAFF.